This TCR beta chain comes out of a study of CD4+ T cells in melanoma. Findings and caveats of the study: Diverse differentiation states were reported for melanoma neoantigen-specific CD4+ T cells.

Points on this clone: Its antigen is as yet unknown.

Sequencing was performed with immunoSEQ multiplex PCR; in TCRdb, only in-frame clones are kept and a portion is missing. Here the sample spans fewer than 55,000 clones, approximately 89% being singletons. V lost 1 base to trimming and J lost 5 bases, with 6 bases between them. CDR1 is SGHNT and CDR2 is YENEEA in the germline V gene. CDR3 length: 13 residues. This TCR came from a human donor with melanoma. The rearrangement uses TRBV11-3 and TRBJ2-1; D not resolved. The material sequenced was peripheral blood. CDR3 nucleotide sequence: TGTGCCAGCAGCTTAGTCGGCGACAATGAGCAGTTCTTC. It codes for CASSLVGDNEQFF.